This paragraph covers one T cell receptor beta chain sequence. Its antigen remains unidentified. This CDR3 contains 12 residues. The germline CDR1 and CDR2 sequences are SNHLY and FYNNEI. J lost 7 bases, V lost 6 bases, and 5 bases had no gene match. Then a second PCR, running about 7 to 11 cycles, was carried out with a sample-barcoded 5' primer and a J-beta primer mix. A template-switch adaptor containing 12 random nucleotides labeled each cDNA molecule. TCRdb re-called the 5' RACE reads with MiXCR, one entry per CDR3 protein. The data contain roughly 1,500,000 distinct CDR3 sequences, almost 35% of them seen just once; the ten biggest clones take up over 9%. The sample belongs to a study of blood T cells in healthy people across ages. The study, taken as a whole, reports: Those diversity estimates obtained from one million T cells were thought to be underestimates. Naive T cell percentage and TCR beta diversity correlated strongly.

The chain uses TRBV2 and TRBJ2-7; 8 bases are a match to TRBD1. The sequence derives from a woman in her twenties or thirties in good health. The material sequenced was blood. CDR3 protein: CASRSTGGEQYF. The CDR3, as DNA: TGTGCCAGCAGGTCCACAGGGGGGGAGCAGTACTTC.